Presented here are 26 T cell receptor beta chains from one specimen sequenced in a study of blood T cells in healthy people across ages. Using a J-beta primer mix together with a sample-barcoded 5' primer, a second PCR was run for about 6 to 12 cycles. TCRdb recomputed calls from the 5' RACE reads with MiXCR, one row per CDR3 protein. Seen here are 1 million to 1.2 million distinct CDR3 sequences, around two fifths observed once, and the top ten hold roughly 14%. The material sequenced was blood. These receptors originate from a young man in good health.

V and J are TRBV2 and TRBJ1-1; no clear D. This CDR3 has 12 residues. From germline, CDR1 is SNHLY and CDR2 FYNNEI. V lost 8 bases to trimming and J lost 4 bases, with 11 bases between them. The CDR3 DNA reads as TGTGCCAGCGTGGGTACGGGCACTGAAGCTTTCTTT. It translates to CASVGTGTEAFF. The full variable domain, with the rest looked up from reference TRBV2 and TRBJ1-1, is EPEVTQTPSHQVTQMGQEVILRCVPISNHLYFYWYRQILGQKVEFLVSFYNNEISEKSEIFDDQFSVERPDGSNFTLKIRSTKLEDSAMYFCASVGTGTEAFFGQGTRLTVV.

V and J are TRBV4-1 and TRBJ2-3, with no clear D. This CDR3 has 15 amino acids. Germline V gene sequence: CDR1 MGHRA, CDR2 YSYEKL. V was clipped by 4 bases and J by 2 bases, with 13 bases between them. The CDR3 loop reads CASSPHSAHTDTQYF. CDR3 nucleotide sequence: TGCGCCAGCAGCCCCCATTCGGCCCACACAGATACGCAGTATTTT.

The V call is TRBV7-2, the J call TRBJ1-3; D is uncertain. Trimming stripped 6 bases from V and 2 bases from J, with 20 bases between. CDR3 length: 17 amino acids. Looked up from germline, CDR1 is SGHTA and CDR2 is FQGNSA. Written as DNA, the CDR3 is TGTGCCAGCAGTATATTCTCACTACGCCAGCCTGGAAACACCATATATTTT. Translated, it gives CASSIFSLRQPGNTIYF.

The chain combines TRBV2 with TRBJ1-2; D might be TRBD1 (6 bases). The germline CDR1 and CDR2 sequences are SNHLY and FYNNEI. V lost 5 bases and J lost 1, with 8 bases in between. The CDR3 extends over 13 amino acids. The CDR3: CASSKDSNYGYTF. The DNA of the CDR3 is TGTGCCAGCAGTAAGGACAGTAACTATGGCTACACCTTC.

This clonotype was counted at least ten times. CDR3 DNA sequence: TGTGCCAGCAGTTTAGGTGGCGGGGAATATGAGCAGTTCTTC. Protein: CASSLGGGEYEQFF. The chain couples TRBV12-3 or TRBV12-4 to TRBJ2-1, with D possibly TRBD2 on 6 matching bases. Trimming shortened V by 1 base and J by 8 bases, and 12 bases separated the two germline ends. This CDR3 spans 14 amino acids.

This clonotype was detected many times. The chain combines TRBV20-1 with TRBJ2-1; 10 nucleotides match TRBD1. The germline V gene has CDR1 DFQATT and CDR2 SNEGSKA (reference sequence). This CDR3 is built from 15 residues. V lost 6 bases to trimming and J lost 8 bases; unmatched junction nucleotides: 13. The CDR3: CSAIDGDRGIDEQFF. The CDR3 bases are TGCAGTGCCATAGATGGGGACAGGGGTATTGATGAGCAGTTCTTC.

There are a few counts of this clonotype. The V gene is TRBV7-2, the J gene TRBJ2-1; D is unclear. CDR1 and CDR2 from the germline V gene are SGHTA and FQGNSA. The CDR3 has 13 amino acids. V lost 10 bases, J lost 8 bases, and 18 bases lay in between. The CDR3 sequence is CATTVSRVYEQFF. The CDR3 DNA sequence: TGTGCCACCACCGTCTCAAGGGTATATGAGCAGTTCTTC.

V gene TRBV7-2 combines with J gene TRBJ1-2; D not resolved. From germline, CDR1 is SGHTA and CDR2 FQGNSA. The CDR3 sequence is 15 residues long. V lost 5 bases and J 8 bases, leaving 21 bases between the germline ends. In nucleotides, the CDR3 is TGTGCCAGCAGCACATCGACCGGATTGGGATACGGCTACACCTTC. Its protein is CASSTSTGLGYGYTF.

The chain employs TRBV4-1 and TRBJ2-5; D ambiguous. The V gene's germline CDR1 is MGHRA and CDR2 YSYEKL. The V and J ends lost 4 bases and 5 bases respectively, with 14 bases between them. The CDR3 loop spans 14 amino acids. Here the CDR3 DNA reads TGCGCCAGCAGCCGAGTGCTACTCTTGGAGACCCAGTACTTC. Translated: CASSRVLLLETQYF.

This clonotype has a handful of counts. J is TRBJ1-1 and V is TRBV3-1; D unresolved. CDR1 is LGHDT, CDR2 YNNKEL, per germline (reference sequence). This CDR3 contains 16 residues. Trimming shortened V by 0 bases and J by 2 bases, and 13 bases separated the two germline ends. The CDR3 protein is CASSQDLRGGNTEAFF. Here the CDR3 DNA reads TGTGCCAGCAGCCAAGATCTACGGGGAGGAAACACTGAAGCTTTCTTT.

This clonotype has a handful of counts. This chain connects TRBV7-2 to TRBJ2-3; 10 nucleotides line up with TRBD2. Trimming cost V 1 base and J 0 bases; bases outside gene matches: 1. Germline CDR1 SGHTA, CDR2 FQGNSA. The CDR3 is 16 residues long. The DNA for the CDR3 is TGTGCCAGCAGCTTAGTTAGCGGGGGGAGCACAGATACGCAGTATTTT. Amino acid sequence: CASSLVSGGSTDTQYF.

The chain combines TRBV5-5 with TRBJ2-2; 7 positions agree with TRBD1. Germline V gives CDR1 SGHKS, CDR2 YYEKEE (reference sequence). The CDR3 has 16 amino acids. The J segment lost 0 bases and the V segment lost 3 bases, leaving 5 bases of the junction unmatched. CDR3 region: CASSSGTATNTGELFF. CDR3 sequence (DNA): TGTGCCAGCAGCTCAGGGACAGCCACGAACACCGGGGAGCTGTTTTTT.

The rearrangement uses TRBV20-1 and TRBJ1-6; D gene ambiguous. V lost 0 bases and J lost 0, with 12 bases in between. There are 17 residues in the CDR3. The germline CDR1 and CDR2 sequences are DFQATT and SNEGSKA (reference sequence). The CDR3 coding sequence is TGCAGTGCTAGAGATCTATCGGGGAGCTCCTATAATTCACCCCTCCACTTT. Residues: CSARDLSGSSYNSPLHF.

CDR3 protein: CSVLRGGQYEQYF. Written as DNA, the CDR3 is TGCAGCGTTCTTCGGGGAGGGCAGTACGAGCAGTACTTC. The chain carries TRBV29-1 and TRBJ2-7; 7 bases line up with TRBD2. CDR1 and CDR2 (germline): SQVTM, ANQGSEA. The CDR3 spans 13 residues. V was pared by 5 bases and J by 4 bases, with 8 bases of the junction left unmatched.

This clonotype has a handful of counts. The genes are TRBV7-9 and TRBJ1-2; TRBD1 might be the D (6 bases). The V gene lost 4 bases and the J gene lost 0 bases, with 15 bases spanning the gap. This CDR3 spans 16 amino acids. Germline CDR1 reads SEHNR; CDR2 reads FQNEAQ (reference sequence). CDR3 loop: CASSSNRANTNYGYTF. The DNA for the CDR3 is TGTGCCAGCAGCTCTAACAGGGCCAATACTAACTATGGCTACACCTTC.

The J gene is TRBJ2-1, the V gene TRBV4-3; D perhaps matches TRBD1 (5 bases). The ends were cut back, 4 bases at V and 0 bases at J, with 13 bases in the middle. This CDR3 contains 16 residues. The V gene's germline CDR1 is LGHNA and CDR2 YSLEER. CDR3 bases: TGCGCCAGCAGCCCAAAACCAGGGAACTCCTACAATGAGCAGTTCTTC. It encodes CASSPKPGNSYNEQFF.

On this clonotype: This sequence may be a read error, since a much larger clone differs from it by one base. J is TRBJ2-3 and V is TRBV10-3, with D possibly called TRBD1 or TRBD2 (5 bases each). V was clipped by 2 bases and J by 2 bases, with 11 bases between them. Germline V gene data show CDR1 as ENHRY and CDR2 as SYGVKD. The CDR3 has 15 residues. The CDR3 reads CAISEANGATDTQYF. In nucleotides, the CDR3 is TGTGCCATCAGTGAGGCGAACGGGGCCACAGATACGCAGTATTTT.

This rearrangement joins TRBV7-9 to TRBJ1-5; D unresolved. Germline loops: CDR1 SEHNR, CDR2 FQNEAQ (reference sequence). This CDR3 spans 14 amino acids. The V and J ends lost 5 bases and 4 bases respectively, with 12 bases between them. The CDR3 DNA reads as TGTGCCAGCAGCCTCGGACGGGAAAATCAGCCCCAGCATTTT. Amino acids: CASSLGRENQPQHF.

This clonotype was counted a single time. This rearrangement joins TRBV13 to TRBJ1-1; the D gene is possibly TRBD1 (5 bases). Per germline, CDR1 PRHDT and CDR2 FYEKMQ (reference sequence). Trimming shortened V by 6 bases and J by 11 bases, and 22 bases separated the two germline ends. This CDR3 has 14 amino acids. The CDR3 DNA reads as TGTGCCAGCAGTGGGGACTGGGGGGATGAGAAGGCTTTCTTT. Amino acid sequence: CASSGDWGDEKAFF. Full variable domain (remainder filled in from reference TRBV13 and TRBJ1-1): AAGVIQSPRHLIKEKRETATLKCYPIPRHDTVYWYQQGPGQDPQFLISFYEKMQSDKGSIPDRFSAQQFSDYHSELNMSSLELGDSALYFCASSGDWGDEKAFFGQGTRLTVV.

Comment on this clonotype: This may be a read error, as it is one base from a much larger clone. V and J are TRBV20-1 and TRBJ1-2; the D gene is possibly TRBD1 (5 bases). The CDR3 runs 14 residues. V was pared by 5 bases and J by 6 bases, with 19 bases between. Germline V CDR1 and CDR2: DFQATT, SNEGSKA (reference sequence). This CDR3 reads CSARYRDGRDGYTF. CDR3 DNA: TGCAGTGCTCGATACCGGGACGGACGCGATGGCTACACCTTC.

The chain employs TRBV4-3 and TRBJ2-3; no definite D call. Trimming pared 4 bases from V and 1 base from J, leaving 12 bases between. Germline CDR1 and CDR2: LGHNA and YSLEER. The CDR3 spans 15 residues. DNA of the CDR3: TGCGCCAGCAGCCGAGTTGACGCCGGCACAGATACGCAGTATTTT. Translating gives CASSRVDAGTDTQYF.

V gene TRBV5-1 combines with J gene TRBJ1-2, with a tentative D call TRBD1 (5 bases). Between the trimmed V and J ends, which lost 0 bases and 3 bases, there was a span of 9 bases. CDR1 SGHRS and CDR2 YFSETQ come from the germline V gene. The CDR3 loop spans 14 amino acids. The CDR3 sequence is CASSLAQGDYGYTF. The CDR3 DNA sequence: TGCGCCAGCAGCTTGGCCCAGGGAGACTATGGCTACACCTTC.

This chain connects TRBV15 to TRBJ1-4, with D possibly TRBD1 on 6 matching bases. V lost 3 bases and J lost 0, with 8 bases in between. The CDR3 extends over 15 amino acids. The germline V gene has CDR1 LNHNV and CDR2 YYDKDF (reference sequence). The CDR3: CATSRDSATNEKLFF. The CDR3 DNA reads as TGTGCCACCAGCAGGGACAGCGCAACTAATGAAAAACTGTTTTTT.

The rearrangement joins TRBV6-5 to TRBJ1-5; 7 bases fit TRBD1. Germline CDR1 and CDR2: MNHEY and SVGAGI. CDR3 length equals 15 residues. V dropped 5 bases and J dropped 7; count of bases not matched to a gene: 11. The CDR3 sequence: CASSPTGDPGQPQHF. DNA of the CDR3: TGTGCCAGCAGTCCCACAGGGGATCCAGGGCAGCCCCAGCATTTT.

V usage is TRBV4-3 and J usage is TRBJ2-2; no firm D call. CDR1 is LGHNA and CDR2 is YSLEER in the germline V gene. V dropped 0 bases and J dropped 7 bases, with 12 bases sitting between them. The CDR3 extends over 15 amino acids. CDR3 coding DNA: TGCGCCAGCAGCCAAGAAGGCTCACGGGTCGGGGAGCTGTTTTTT. It encodes CASSQEGSRVGELFF.

The chain has TRBV9 and TRBJ2-4; D is perhaps TRBD2 (6 bases). The end of the DNA is better explained by TRBJ2-5, so the J call may be wrong. The germline CDR1 and CDR2 sequences are SGDLS and YYNGEE. The CDR3 extends over 17 amino acids. The CDR3 nucleotides read TGTGCCAGCAGCGTAGAGACGGGAGATTTAGCTTTTGAGACCCAGTACTTC. Translation: CASSVETGDLAFETQYF.